The 20 T cell receptor beta chains in this list originate from one sample, sequenced in a study of T cells in Graves' hyperthyroidism and ophthalmopathy. Amplified TCR beta CDR3 regions came from RNA transcripts. RT-PCR in the first round (using the HTBI primer set) targeted the TCR CDR3. One entry per CDR3 protein, called by TCRdb with MiXCR from the multiplex PCR reads. This table holds roughly 650,000 distinct CDR3 sequences, about 16% found once. The sequenced sample consisted of blood. All receptors derive from a woman aged 40 to 49 with Graves' ophthalmopathy.

This clonotype has a handful of counts. The chain uses TRBV5-1 and TRBJ2-3; D not certain. CDR3 length: 11 residues. CDR1 and CDR2 from the germline V gene are SGHRS and YFSETQ. V lost 4 bases to trimming and J lost 7 bases, with 7 bases between them. The CDR3 spells CASSDFYTQYF. CDR3 bases: TGCGCCAGCAGCGACTTTTATACGCAGTATTTT.

This clonotype was detected ten times or more. The chain is built from TRBV15 and TRBJ1-5; D perhaps matches TRBD1 (6 bases). The CDR3 has 20 residues. Between the trimmed V and J ends, which lost 3 bases and 0 bases, there was a span of 24 bases. Germline V CDR1 and CDR2: LNHNV, YYDKDF (reference sequence). The CDR3 protein is CATSSYQGRGTSYSNQPQHF. The CDR3 DNA is TGTGCCACCAGCAGCTATCAGGGTAGGGGGACCTCCTATAGCAATCAGCCCCAGCATTTT.

This clonotype was observed many times. The chain links TRBV28 to TRBJ1-5, with TRBD1 as a possible D gene (5 bases). This CDR3 comprises 17 residues. Germline V gene data show CDR1 as MDHEN and CDR2 as SYDVKM. V gave up 7 bases and J gave up 0 bases, with 19 bases separating them. This CDR3 is CASTPLPRENSNQPQHF. The CDR3 DNA is TGTGCCAGCACTCCCCTCCCCAGGGAAAATAGCAATCAGCCCCAGCATTTT.

This clonotype showed up many times. The V gene is TRBV27, the J gene TRBJ2-7; 14 nucleotides align to TRBD2. The junction had 12 bases not matched to a gene; V was cut back by 6 bases and J by 5 bases. The V gene's germline CDR1 is MNHEY and CDR2 SMNVEV (reference sequence). This CDR3 is built from 17 residues. The CDR3: CASRRGGLAGAPNEQYF. The CDR3, as DNA: TGTGCCAGCAGAAGAGGGGGACTAGCGGGAGCCCCCAACGAGCAGTACTTC.

This clonotype was counted ten times or more. CDR3 bases: TGCGCCAGCAGCCTCACGGGGGGGGGTCGGGAGCAGTACTTC. Translating it yields CASSLTGGGREQYF. The rearrangement joins TRBV5-1 to TRBJ2-7; 8 bases align to TRBD2. The CDR3 has 14 residues. With 4 bases clipped from V and 7 bases from J, the junction kept 10 bases outside the gene matches. CDR1 is SGHRS and CDR2 is YFSETQ in the germline V gene.

This clonotype came up many times. The chain combines TRBV5-1 with TRBJ2-1, with 7 nucleotides matching TRBD2. The CDR3 has 15 residues. V shed 4 bases, J shed 0 bases, and the junction held 4 bases outside the gene matches. Germline values: CDR1 SGHRS, CDR2 YFSETQ. As DNA, the CDR3 is TGCGCCAGCAGCCCTAGACTAGCCTCCTACAATGAGCAGTTCTTC. This translates into CASSPRLASYNEQFF.

This clonotype turned up a few times. The rearrangement links TRBV6-1 to TRBJ2-3, with D perhaps TRBD2 (6 bases). Germline CDR1 reads MNHNS; CDR2 reads SASEGT. V lost 6 bases and J 4 bases, leaving 17 bases between the germline ends. CDR3 size: 15 residues. This chain's CDR3 is CASSLGGTAPDTQYF. The CDR3 nucleotides are TGTGCCAGCAGCCTAGGAGGGACCGCGCCAGATACGCAGTATTTT.

Many counts were recorded for this clonotype. The rearrangement links TRBV5-1 to TRBJ1-1, with 9 bases identical to TRBD1. Germline V lookup: CDR1 SGHRS, CDR2 YFSETQ. CDR3 length: 16 amino acids. V was clipped by 6 bases and J by 1 base; unmatched bases: 10. For the CDR3, the DNA is TGCGCCAGCACGGGACAGGGAGCCCTCTCGAACACTGAAGCTTTCTTT. Its translation is CASTGQGALSNTEAFF.

The chain combines TRBV7-3 with TRBJ2-2; the match to TRBD2 covers 9 bases. CDR3 length: 16 residues. Germline lookup yields CDR1 SGHTA and CDR2 FQGTGA. Germline trimming cut 4 bases from V and 2 bases from J; bases unmatched to any gene: 5. CDR3 nucleotides: TGTGCCAGCAGCTCGACTAGCGGAGTTAACACCGGGGAGCTGTTTTTT. Translating it yields CASSSTSGVNTGELFF.

This clonotype was detected ten times or more. V is TRBV7-2 and J is TRBJ2-7; 8 bases map to TRBD2. This CDR3 region has 16 residues. Germline CDR1 SGHTA, CDR2 FQGNSA. Trimming removed 2 bases from V and 5 bases from J; junction bases left unmatched: 11. CDR3 residues: CASSLSAGAGENEQYF. CDR3 DNA sequence: TGTGCCAGCAGCTTATCTGCGGGAGCGGGGGAAAACGAGCAGTACTTC.

This clonotype was counted only a few times. The chain joins TRBV7-8 to TRBJ2-5; tentative D call: TRBD2 (6 bases). In germline, CDR1 is SGHVS, CDR2 FQNEAQ. The CDR3 runs 14 residues. The V end lost 5 bases, the J end lost 7 bases, and 17 bases lay between the germline ends. The CDR3 sequence is CASSQRGLRRTQYF. DNA for the CDR3: TGTGCCAGCAGCCAGAGGGGACTGAGAAGGACCCAGTACTTC.

In this sample, this clonotype turned up many times. The rearrangement uses TRBV7-6 and TRBJ2-5; 7 nucleotides line up with TRBD1. After removal of 5 bases from V and 5 bases from J, the junction contained 8 bases not matched to a gene. Germline CDR1 is SGHVS and CDR2 is FNYEAQ. The CDR3 runs 14 residues. CDR3 nucleotides: TGTGCCAGCAGCATCAGACAGGGAAGTGAGACCCAGTACTTC. Protein: CASSIRQGSETQYF.

This clonotype was seen ten or more times. This sequence joins TRBV12-3 or TRBV12-4 and TRBJ1-1; perhaps TRBD1 as D (6 bases). This CDR3 contains 11 residues. V was clipped by 7 bases and J by 8 bases, with 11 bases between them. CDR3 sequence: CASTLDREAFF. The CDR3 DNA reads as TGTGCCAGCACCCTGGACAGAGAAGCTTTCTTT.

The sample holds many counts of this clonotype. The rearrangement uses TRBV12-3 or TRBV12-4 and TRBJ2-1; 14 nucleotides match TRBD2. After removal of 5 bases from V and 9 bases from J, the junction contained 15 bases not matched to a gene. The CDR3 consists of 18 residues. DNA for the CDR3: TGTGCCAGCAGTCCCAATTTTGGGGGGACTAGCGGGAGTTTTGAGCAGTTCTTC. Residues: CASSPNFGGTSGSFEQFF.

The table lists this clonotype with many counts. The chain couples TRBV2 to TRBJ1-1; D ambiguous. V dropped 4 bases and J dropped 1 base, with 7 bases sitting between them. The germline CDR1 and CDR2 sequences are SNHLY and FYNNEI. The CDR3 sequence is 13 residues long. This CDR3 is CASSVLGNTEAFF. CDR3 coding DNA: TGTGCCAGCAGTGTGCTGGGGAACACTGAAGCTTTCTTT.

V gene TRBV28 combines with J gene TRBJ2-5, with 10 nucleotides matching TRBD1. Per the germline V gene, CDR1 is MDHEN and CDR2 is SYDVKM. The CDR3 length is 15 residues. The V and J ends lost 5 bases and 3 bases, in that order; junction bases with no gene match: 6. CDR3 DNA: TGTGCCAGCAGTGGTCTGGGACAGGGGAAAGAGACCCAGTACTTC. Protein: CASSGLGQGKETQYF.

This clonotype has at least ten counts. V gene TRBV2 combines with J gene TRBJ2-5; tentatively, D is TRBD1 (6 bases). Germline CDR1 SNHLY, CDR2 FYNNEI. V lost 8 bases and J lost 2, with 15 bases in between. This CDR3 contains 14 residues. CDR3 DNA sequence: TGTGCCAGCGTTACGGGGACACCTCAAGAGACCCAGTACTTC. This sequence encodes CASVTGTPQETQYF.

This clonotype was observed at least ten times. The J gene is TRBJ2-1, the V gene TRBV30, with a possible D match to TRBD2 (5 bases). The CDR3 is 13 amino acids. CDR1 and CDR2 (germline): GTSNPN, SVGIG (reference sequence). Trimming cost V 7 bases and J 2 bases, with 12 bases left between them. Here the CDR3 DNA reads TGTGCCTCACCAGCGGAAACCTACAATGAGCAGTTCTTC. This encodes CASPAETYNEQFF.

The chain's CDR3 is CASRTLAGVGTDTQYF. CDR3 DNA sequence: TGCGCCAGCAGAACTCTAGCGGGAGTTGGCACAGATACGCAGTATTTT. The chain recombines TRBV5-1 with TRBJ2-3, with 10 nucleotides matching TRBD2. This CDR3 comprises 16 residues. Unmatched junction bases numbered 7, after V lost 5 bases and J lost 1 base. CDR1 and CDR2 from the germline V gene are SGHRS and YFSETQ.

The chain couples TRBV6-1 to TRBJ1-3, with a possible D match to TRBD1 (6 bases). CDR1 is MNHNS, CDR2 SASEGT, per germline. The CDR3 loop spans 14 amino acids. The V and J ends lost 6 bases and 2 bases respectively, with 11 bases between them. CDR3 DNA: TGTGCCAGCAGCTCAGGGGCTCCTGGAAACACCATATATTTT. Translating it yields CASSSGAPGNTIYF.